A selection of T cell receptor beta chains follows, all from one sample in a study of T cells expressing NK-cell markers. From its re-call of the 5' RACE reads, TCRdb lists each CDR3 protein once, without DNA. Its table lists a few hundred thousand distinct CDR3 sequences. The sequenced sample consisted of blood T cells: a sorted CD56 or NKG2C T cell subset, CD4+ or CD8+ T cells, or bulk PBMC T cells (not recorded which). These receptors were obtained from a man younger than 35 in good health. CDR3s include the opening cysteine and the closing phenylalanine or tryptophan.

J: TRBJ1-1
V: TRBV12-3/TRBV12-4
CDR3: CASSFKHSSPGTEAFF

J: TRBJ2-3
V: TRBV18
CDR3: CASSREFSGRSTDTQYF

J: TRBJ2-5
V: TRBV19
CDR3: CASSIMEAGRETQYF

J: TRBJ2-7
V: TRBV12-3/TRBV12-4
CDR3: CASSLAGGVLPNEQYF

J: TRBJ2-7
V: TRBV29-1
CDR3: CSVVTFDDGYEQYF

J: TRBJ2-1
V: TRBV10-3
CDR3: CAISVGLAGVPNEQFF

J: TRBJ2-4
V: TRBV4-2
CDR3: CASSQEGRAGAGAKNIQYF

J: TRBJ2-1
V: TRBV14
CDR3: CASSPIAGGNNEQFF

J: TRBJ2-1
V: TRBV7-9
CDR3: CASSSILGGYNEQFF

J: TRBJ2-3
V: TRBV5-1
CDR3: CASSLHSGRAAGTDTQYF

J: TRBJ1-1
V: TRBV12-3/TRBV12-4
CDR3: CASSLATHMNTEAFF

J: TRBJ1-5
V: TRBV30
CDR3: CAWGDRGWNQPQHF

J: TRBJ2-7
V: TRBV20-1
CDR3: CSASRRTGHYEQYF

J: TRBJ2-5
V: TRBV24-1
CDR3: CATALTGWKTQYF

J: TRBJ2-7
V: TRBV7-9
CDR3: CASSLRKPGQGAREQYF

J: TRBJ1-3
V: TRBV5-1
CDR3: CASSTDSRNTIYF

J: TRBJ1-5
V: TRBV20-1
CDR3: CSARDGTSRKGGNQPQHF

J: TRBJ2-1
V: TRBV7-9
CDR3: CASSYTGSRSSGRYWNEQFF

J: TRBJ2-1
V: TRBV5-5
CDR3: CASSLGVGTPGVNEQFF

J: TRBJ2-1
V: TRBV5-1
CDR3: CASRTSGRSNEQFF

J: TRBJ1-3
V: TRBV7-6
CDR3: CASSESSGGLSGNTIYF

J: TRBJ2-4
V: TRBV28
CDR3: CASNRQGLNIQYF

J: TRBJ1-2
V: TRBV20-1
CDR3: CSARLGADNYGYTF

J: TRBJ1-1
V: TRBV11-2
CDR3: CASRAGRGPEAFF

J: TRBJ2-7
V: TRBV20-1
CDR3: CSVVSGRGLYEQYF

J: TRBJ2-1
V: TRBV11-2
CDR3: CASSFPPDSGRVMSSYNEQFF

J: TRBJ1-4
V: TRBV12-3/TRBV12-4
CDR3: CASSPRQVVPEKLFF